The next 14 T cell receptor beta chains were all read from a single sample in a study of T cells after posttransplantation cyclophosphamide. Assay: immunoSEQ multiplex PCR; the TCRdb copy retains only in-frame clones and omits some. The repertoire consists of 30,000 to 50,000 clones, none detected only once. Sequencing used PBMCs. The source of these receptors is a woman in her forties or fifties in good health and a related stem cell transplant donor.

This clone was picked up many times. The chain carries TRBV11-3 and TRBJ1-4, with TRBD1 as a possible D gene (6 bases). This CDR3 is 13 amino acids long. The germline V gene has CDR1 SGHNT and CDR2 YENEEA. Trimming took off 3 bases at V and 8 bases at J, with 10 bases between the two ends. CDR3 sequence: CASSFRGGEKLFF. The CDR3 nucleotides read TGTGCCAGCAGCTTCAGGGGTGGGGAAAAACTGTTTTTT.

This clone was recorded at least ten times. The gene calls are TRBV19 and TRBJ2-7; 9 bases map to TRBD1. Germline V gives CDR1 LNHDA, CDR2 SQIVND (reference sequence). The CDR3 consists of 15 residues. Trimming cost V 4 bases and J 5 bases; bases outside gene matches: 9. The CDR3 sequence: CASSTSGTGLHEQYF. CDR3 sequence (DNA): TGTGCCAGTAGTACCTCCGGGACAGGGTTGCACGAGCAGTACTTC.

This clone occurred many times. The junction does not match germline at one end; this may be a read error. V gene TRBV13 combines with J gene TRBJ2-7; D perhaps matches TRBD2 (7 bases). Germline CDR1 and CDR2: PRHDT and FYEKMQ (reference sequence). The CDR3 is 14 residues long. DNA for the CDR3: TGTGCCAGCACCTTAAGGGAGGGGGTCAACGAGCAGTACTTC. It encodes CASTLREGVNEQYF.

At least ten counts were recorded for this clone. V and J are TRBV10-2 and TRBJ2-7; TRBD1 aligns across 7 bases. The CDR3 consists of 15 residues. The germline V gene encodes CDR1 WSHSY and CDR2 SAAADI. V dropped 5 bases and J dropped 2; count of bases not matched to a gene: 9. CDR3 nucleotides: TGCGCCAGCAGTATAGAGACAGGGCCCACCTACGAGCAGTACTTC. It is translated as CASSIETGPTYEQYF.

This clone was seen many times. The CDR3 loop is CASSAGGATNEKLFF. The CDR3 DNA reads TGTGCCAGCAGCGCCGGCGGAGCAACTAATGAAAAACTGTTTTTT. The chain combines TRBV7-3 with TRBJ1-4; D ambiguous. With 5 bases removed from V and 0 bases from J, the gap between germline ends came to 10 bases. Germline CDR1 SGHTA, CDR2 FQGTGA. CDR3 length: 15 residues.

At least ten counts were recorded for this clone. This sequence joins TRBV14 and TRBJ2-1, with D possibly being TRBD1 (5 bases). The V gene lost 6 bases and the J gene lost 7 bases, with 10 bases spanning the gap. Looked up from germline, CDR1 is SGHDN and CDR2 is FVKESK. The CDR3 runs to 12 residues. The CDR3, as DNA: TGTGCCAGCAGTCCACGGACAAATGAGCAGTTCTTC. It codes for CASSPRTNEQFF.

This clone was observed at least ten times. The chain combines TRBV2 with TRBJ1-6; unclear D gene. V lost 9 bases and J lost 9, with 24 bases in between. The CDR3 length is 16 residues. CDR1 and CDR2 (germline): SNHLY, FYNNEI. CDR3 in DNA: TGTGCCAGAGGTGGAGGGAGTCTTAGCCTCGGTTCACCCCTCCACTTT. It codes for CARGGGSLSLGSPLHF.

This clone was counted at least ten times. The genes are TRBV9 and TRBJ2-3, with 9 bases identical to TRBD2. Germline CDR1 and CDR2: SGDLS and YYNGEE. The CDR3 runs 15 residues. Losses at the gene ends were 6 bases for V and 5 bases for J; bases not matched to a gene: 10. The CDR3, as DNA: TGTGCCAGCAACCCGGCGGGGGGGCGAGAAGATACGCAGTATTTT. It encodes CASNPAGGREDTQYF. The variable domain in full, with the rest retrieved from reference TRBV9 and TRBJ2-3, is DSGVTQTPKHLITATGQRVTLRCSPRSGDLSVYWYQQSLDQGLQFLIQYYNGEERAKGNILERFSAQQFPDLHSELNLSSLELGDSALYFCASNPAGGREDTQYFGPGTRLTVL.

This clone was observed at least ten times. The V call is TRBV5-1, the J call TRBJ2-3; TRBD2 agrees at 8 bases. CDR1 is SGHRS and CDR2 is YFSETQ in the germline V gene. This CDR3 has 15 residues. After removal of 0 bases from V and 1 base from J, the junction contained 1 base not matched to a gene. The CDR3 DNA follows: TGCGCCAGCAGCTTGGCACTAGCGGGCACAGATACGCAGTATTTT. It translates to CASSLALAGTDTQYF.

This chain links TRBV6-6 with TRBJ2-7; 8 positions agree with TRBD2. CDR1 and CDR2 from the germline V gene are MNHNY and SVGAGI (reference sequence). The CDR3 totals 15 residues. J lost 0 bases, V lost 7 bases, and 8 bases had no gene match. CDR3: CASTSAGGGSYEQYF. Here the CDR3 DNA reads TGTGCCAGCACCTCCGCGGGAGGCGGCTCCTACGAGCAGTACTTC.

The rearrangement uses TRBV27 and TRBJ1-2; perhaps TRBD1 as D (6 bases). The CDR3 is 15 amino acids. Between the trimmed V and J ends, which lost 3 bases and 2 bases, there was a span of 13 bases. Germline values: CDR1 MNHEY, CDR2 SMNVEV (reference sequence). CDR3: CASSLYTGQNYGYTF. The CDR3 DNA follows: TGTGCCAGCAGTTTGTACACAGGGCAGAACTATGGCTACACCTTC.

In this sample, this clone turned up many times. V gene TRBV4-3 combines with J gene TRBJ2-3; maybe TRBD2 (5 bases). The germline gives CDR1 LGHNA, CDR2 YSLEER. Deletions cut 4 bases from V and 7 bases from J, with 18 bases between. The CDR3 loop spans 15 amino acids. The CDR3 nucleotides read TGCGCCAGCAGCCCAGAGGAATGGAGGAGAAATACGCAGTATTTT. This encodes CASSPEEWRRNTQYF.

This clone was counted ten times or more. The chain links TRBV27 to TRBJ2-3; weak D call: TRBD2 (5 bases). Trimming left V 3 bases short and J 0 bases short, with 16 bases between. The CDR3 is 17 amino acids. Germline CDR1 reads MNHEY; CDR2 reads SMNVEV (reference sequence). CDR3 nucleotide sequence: TGTGCCAGCAGTTTTTTAGGGAGCGATATTAGCACAGATACGCAGTATTTT. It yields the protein CASSFLGSDISTDTQYF.

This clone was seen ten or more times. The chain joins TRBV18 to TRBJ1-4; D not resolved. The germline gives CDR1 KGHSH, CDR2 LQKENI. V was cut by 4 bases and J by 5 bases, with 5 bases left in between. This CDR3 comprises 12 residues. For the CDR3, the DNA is TGTGCCAGCTCACGGAGGAATGAAAAACTGTTTTTT. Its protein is CASSRRNEKLFF.